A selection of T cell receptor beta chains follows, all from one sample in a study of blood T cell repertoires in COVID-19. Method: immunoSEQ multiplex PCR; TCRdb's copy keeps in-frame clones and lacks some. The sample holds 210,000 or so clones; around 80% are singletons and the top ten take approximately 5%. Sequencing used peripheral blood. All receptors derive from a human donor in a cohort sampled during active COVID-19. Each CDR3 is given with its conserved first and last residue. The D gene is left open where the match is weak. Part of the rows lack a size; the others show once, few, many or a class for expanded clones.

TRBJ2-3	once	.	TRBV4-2	CASSQGDLDTDTQYF	TGTGCCAGCAGCCAAGGGGACTTAGACACAGATACGCAGTATTTT
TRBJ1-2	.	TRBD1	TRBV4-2	CASHTGGGIHGYTF	TGTGCCAGTCATACAGGGGGCGGAATTCATGGCTACACCTTC
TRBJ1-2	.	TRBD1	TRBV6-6	CASSSPTGQGYTF	TGTGCCAGCAGTTCCCCGACAGGGCAAGGCTACACCTTC
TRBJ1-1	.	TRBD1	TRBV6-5	CASSRDRGYTEAFF	TGTGCCAGCAGTAGGGACAGGGGGTACACTGAAGCTTTCTTT
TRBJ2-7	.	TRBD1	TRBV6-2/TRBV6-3	CASSYPRTGEDYEQYF	TGTGCCAGCAGTTACCCTCGGACAGGGGAGGACTACGAGCAGTACTTC
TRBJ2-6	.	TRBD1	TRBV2	CATTGVGSGANVLTF	TGTGCCACGACAGGGGTGGGCTCTGGGGCCAACGTCCTGACTTTC
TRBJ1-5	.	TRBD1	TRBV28	CASSTGGYQPQHF	TGTGCCAGCAGCACAGGGGGCTATCAGCCCCAGCATTTT
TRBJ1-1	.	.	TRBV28	CASSYTQGLNTEAFF	TGTGCCAGCAGTTATACCCAGGGTTTGAACACTGAAGCTTTCTTT
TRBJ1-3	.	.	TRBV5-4	CASSLGQAGNTIYF	TGTGCCAGCAGCTTGGGACAAGCAGGAAACACCATATATTTT
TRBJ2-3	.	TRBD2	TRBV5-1	CASRGTSGSTDTQYF	TGCGCCAGCAGGGGGACTAGCGGCTCCACAGATACGCAGTATTTT
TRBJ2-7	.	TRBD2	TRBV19	CASSRTSGREQYF	TGTGCCAGTAGCCGGACTAGCGGGAGAGAGCAGTACTTC
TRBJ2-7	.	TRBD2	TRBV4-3	CASSQIGTSRYEQYF	TGCGCCAGCAGCCAAATTGGGACTAGCAGGTACGAGCAGTACTTC
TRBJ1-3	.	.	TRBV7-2	CASSLTVYSGNTIYF	TGTGCCAGCAGCTTGACAGTATACTCTGGAAACACCATATATTTT
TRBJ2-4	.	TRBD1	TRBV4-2	CASSQAPGQGRPKNIQYF	TGTGCCAGCAGCCAAGCCCCGGGACAGGGTAGACCCAAAAACATTCAGTACTTC
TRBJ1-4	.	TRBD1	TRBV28	CASSLTGGKTNEKLFF	TGTGCCAGCAGTTTGACAGGGGGAAAAACTAATGAAAAACTGTTTTTT
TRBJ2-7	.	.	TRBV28	CASTSFPAPSSYEQYF	TGTGCCAGCACCTCCTTCCCAGCGCCGAGCTCCTACGAGCAGTACTTC
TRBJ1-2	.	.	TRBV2	CASFRTSRTNYGYTF	TGTGCCAGCTTTCGGACATCCCGAACTAACTATGGCTACACCTTC
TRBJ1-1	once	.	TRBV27	CASKSGVSVPFF	TGTGCCAGCAAGTCAGGGGTTTCAGTTCCTTTCTTT
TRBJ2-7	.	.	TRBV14	CASSQVFYEQYF	TGTGCCAGCAGCCAAGTCTTCTACGAGCAGTACTTC
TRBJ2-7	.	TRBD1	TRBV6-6	CASRDLGQGDEQYF	TGTGCCAGCAGGGACCTCGGACAGGGGGACGAGCAGTACTTC
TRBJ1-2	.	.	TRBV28	CASSFVGRGYGYTF	TGTGCCAGCAGTTTCGTTGGGAGGGGCTATGGCTACACCTTC
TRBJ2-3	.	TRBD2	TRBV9	CASSIGLAGGPVDTQYF	TGTGCCAGCAGCATCGGACTAGCGGGAGGGCCCGTAGATACGCAGTATTTT
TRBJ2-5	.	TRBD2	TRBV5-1	CASSLGTSGRTQYF	TGCGCCAGCAGCTTGGGGACTAGCGGGAGGACCCAGTACTTC
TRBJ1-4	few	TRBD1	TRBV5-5	CASSLQGDNEKLFF	TGTGCCAGCAGCTTGCAGGGGGATAATGAAAAACTGTTTTTT
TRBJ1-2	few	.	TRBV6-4	CASSASPGSLNGYTF	TGTGCCAGCAGTGCATCCCCCGGGTCCCTTAATGGCTACACCTTC
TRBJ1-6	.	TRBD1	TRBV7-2	CASSTDRGLSSPLHF	TGTGCCAGCAGCACTGACAGGGGACTAAGTTCACCCCTCCACTTT
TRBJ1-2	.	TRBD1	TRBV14	CASSQDHGGGSYGYTF	TGTGCCAGCAGCCAAGATCACGGAGGGGGCAGCTATGGCTACACCTTC
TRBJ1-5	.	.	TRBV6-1	CASSESPRYSNQPQHF	TGTGCCAGCAGTGAATCCCCCAGGTATAGCAATCAGCCCCAGCATTTT
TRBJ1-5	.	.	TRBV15	CATSRSAYSNQPQHF	TGTGCCACCAGCAGATCAGCGTATAGCAATCAGCCCCAGCATTTT
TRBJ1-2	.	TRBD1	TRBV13	CASSSDRGFNGYTF	TGTGCCAGCAGCTCGGACAGGGGGTTTAATGGCTACACCTTC
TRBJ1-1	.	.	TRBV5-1	CASSLAAGPNTEAFF	TGCGCCAGCAGCTTGGCCGCGGGACCGAACACTGAAGCTTTCTTT
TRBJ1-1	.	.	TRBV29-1	CSVERRMNTEAFF	TGCAGCGTTGAAAGGCGGATGAACACTGAAGCTTTCTTT
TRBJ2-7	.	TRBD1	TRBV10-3	CAISGRGRSDEQYF	TGTGCCATCAGTGGCAGGGGGCGGTCGGACGAGCAGTACTTC
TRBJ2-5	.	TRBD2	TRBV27	CASRPQLAAQETQYF	TGTGCCAGCAGGCCCCAACTAGCGGCACAAGAGACCCAGTACTTC
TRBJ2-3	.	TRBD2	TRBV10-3	CAISGLAGGPDTQYF	TGTGCCATCAGCGGACTAGCGGGAGGGCCCGATACGCAGTATTTT
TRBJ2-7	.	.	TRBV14	CASSSRGEEQYF	TGTGCCAGCAGCTCCAGGGGTGAAGAGCAGTACTTC
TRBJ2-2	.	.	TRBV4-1	CASSPQGSGVKSGELFF	TGCGCCAGCAGCCCCCAAGGAAGCGGAGTAAAAAGCGGGGAGCTGTTTTTT
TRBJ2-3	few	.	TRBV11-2	CASSFGGSFTDTQYF	TGTGCCAGCAGCTTCGGGGGATCCTTCACAGATACGCAGTATTTT
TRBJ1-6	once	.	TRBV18	CASSHDTGNSPLHF	TGTGCCAGCTCACACGATACAGGGAATTCACCCCTCCACTTT
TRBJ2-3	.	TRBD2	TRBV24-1	CATSDSLRPTGGDTQYF	TGTGCCACCAGTGATTCCCTCCGGCCAACGGGGGGAGATACGCAGTATTTT
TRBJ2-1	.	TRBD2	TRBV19	CASSIGSGSNEQFF	TGTGCCAGTAGTATCGGTAGCGGGAGTAATGAGCAGTTCTTC
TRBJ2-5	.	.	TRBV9	CASSVRLGEETQYF	TGTGCCAGCAGCGTACGACTAGGGGAAGAGACCCAGTACTTC
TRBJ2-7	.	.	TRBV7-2	CASSLEHSTFSYEQYF	TGTGCCAGCAGCTTAGAACATTCGACTTTCTCCTACGAGCAGTACTTC